What follows are 4 T cell receptor beta chains derived from one specimen sequenced in a study of T cells in localized non-small cell lung cancer. Some clones are missing from TCRdb's copy, which holds only in-frame ones; the method was immunoSEQ multiplex PCR. The repertoire holds tens of thousands of clones, with approximately 87% as singletons. The input for sequencing was PBMCs, taken before any cancer treatment. These receptors were taken from a woman aged 35-75 years with stage II squamous cell lung carcinoma.

This clone was counted only a few times. V gene TRBV29-1 combines with J gene TRBJ1-2; TRBD1 matches at 7 bases. The CDR3 is 12 residues long. The V segment lost 7 bases and the J segment 4 bases; nucleotides outside the gene matches: 6. Looked up from germline, CDR1 is SQVTM and CDR2 is ANQGSEA. CDR3 loop: CSASGTAYGYTF. The CDR3 coding sequence is TGCAGCGCGTCCGGGACAGCCTATGGCTACACCTTC. The complete variable domain, with remaining parts taken from reference TRBV29-1 and TRBJ1-2, reads SAVISQKPSRDICQRGTSLTIQCQVDSQVTMMFWYRQQPGQSLTLIATANQGSEATYESGFVIDKFPISRPNLTFSTLTVSNMSPEDSSIYLCSASGTAYGYTFGSGTRLTVV.

This clone has only a few counts. The V and J genes are TRBV2 and TRBJ2-5; maybe TRBD1 (8 bases). Trimming left V 6 bases short and J 5 bases short, with 13 bases between. There are 13 residues in the CDR3. Germline loops: CDR1 SNHLY, CDR2 FYNNEI. CDR3: CASSHRGGETQYF. The CDR3 DNA sequence: TGTGCCAGCAGCCACAGGGGGGGGGAGACCCAGTACTTC.

The CDR3 protein is CASKDRGHGETQYF. The CDR3 region has the DNA TGTGCCAGCAAGGACAGGGGGCACGGGGAGACCCAGTACTTC. The genes are TRBV11-2 and TRBJ2-5; 11 bases are shared with TRBD1. J was trimmed by 5 bases and V by 7 bases; bases with no gene match: 6. The CDR3 spans 14 residues. Germline V CDR1 and CDR2: SGHAT, FQNNGV.

The chain employs TRBV6-1 and TRBJ2-7; TRBD2 matches 8 bases. Germline V gene lookup returns CDR1 MNHNS and CDR2 SASEGT. The CDR3 has 15 amino acids. The V and J ends lost 4 bases and 2 bases, in that order; junction bases with no gene match: 7. The CDR3 reads CASSGNSGNTYEQYF. Here the CDR3 DNA reads TGTGCCAGCAGTGGAAATAGCGGGAATACCTACGAGCAGTACTTC.